This TCR beta chain was sequenced for a study of T cell responses to AZD1222 COVID-19 vaccine. Libraries were prepared by immunoSEQ multiplex PCR; TCRdb keeps only in-frame clonotypes and omits some of them. The sample contains some 140,000 clones, over 85% of which appear only once. The CDR3 sequence is 15 residues long. Germline assignment: CDR1 ENHRY and CDR2 SYGVKD. J lost 5 bases, V lost 7 bases, and 11 bases had no gene match. In regard to this clone: What it recognizes is unknown.

General observations from the study: A rise in Spike-specific TCR breadth and depth followed two AZD1222 doses. Clonal diversity was possibly underestimated, and white British individuals and females predominated among donors.

The chain combines TRBV10-3 with TRBJ1-3; the match to TRBD1 covers 7 bases. The sequence derives from an adult in good health. The sequenced sample was peripheral blood, obtained on day 0 of AZD1222 vaccination. The CDR3 spells CAITSTGRGRNTIYF. For the CDR3, the DNA is TGTGCCATCACATCGACAGGGCGTGGGCGAAACACCATATATTTT.